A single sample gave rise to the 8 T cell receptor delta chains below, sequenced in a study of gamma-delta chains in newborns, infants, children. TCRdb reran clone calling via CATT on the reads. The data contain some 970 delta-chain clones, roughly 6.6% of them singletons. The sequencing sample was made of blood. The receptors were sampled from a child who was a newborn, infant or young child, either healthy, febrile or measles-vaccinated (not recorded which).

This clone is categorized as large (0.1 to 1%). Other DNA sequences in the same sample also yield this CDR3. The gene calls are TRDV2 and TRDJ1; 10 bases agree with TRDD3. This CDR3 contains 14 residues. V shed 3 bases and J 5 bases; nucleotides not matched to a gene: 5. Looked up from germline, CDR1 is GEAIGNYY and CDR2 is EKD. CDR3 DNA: TGTGCCTGTGACTCTGTGGGGGATACAGATAAACTCATCTTT. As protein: CACDSVGDTDKLIF.

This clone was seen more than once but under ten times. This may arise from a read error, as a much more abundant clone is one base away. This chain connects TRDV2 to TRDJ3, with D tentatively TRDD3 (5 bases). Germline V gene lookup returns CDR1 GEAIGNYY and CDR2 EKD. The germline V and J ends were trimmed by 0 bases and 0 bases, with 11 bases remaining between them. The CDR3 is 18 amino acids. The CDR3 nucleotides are TGTGCCTGTGACACCTGGAGGACTGGCTCCTGGGACACCCGACAGATGTTTTTC. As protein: CACDTWRTGSWDTRQMFF.

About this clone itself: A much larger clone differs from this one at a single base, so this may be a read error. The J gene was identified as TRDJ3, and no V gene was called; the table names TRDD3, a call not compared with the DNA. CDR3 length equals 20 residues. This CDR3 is CACDTVNWGIRSWDTRQMFF. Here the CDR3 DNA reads TGTGCCTGTGACACCGTAAACTGGGGGATACGCTCCTGGGACACCCGCCAGATGTTTTTC.

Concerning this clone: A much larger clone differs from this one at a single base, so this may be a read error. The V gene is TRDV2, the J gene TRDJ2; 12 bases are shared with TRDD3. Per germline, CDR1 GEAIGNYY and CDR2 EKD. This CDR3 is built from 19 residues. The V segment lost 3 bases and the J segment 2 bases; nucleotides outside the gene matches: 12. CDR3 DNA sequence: TGTGCCTGTGACCCCGCACTGGGGGATACCCCCATCTTGACAGCACAACTCTTCTTT. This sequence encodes CACDPALGDTPILTAQLFF.

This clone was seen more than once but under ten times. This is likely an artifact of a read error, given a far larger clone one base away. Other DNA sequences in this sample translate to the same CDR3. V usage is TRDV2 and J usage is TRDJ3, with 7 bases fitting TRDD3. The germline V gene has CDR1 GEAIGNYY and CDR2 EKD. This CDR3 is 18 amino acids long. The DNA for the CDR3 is TGTGCCTGCGACACCGCTGGGGGGATCCCCTGGGACACCCGACAGATGTTTTTC. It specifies CACDTAGGIPWDTRQMFF.

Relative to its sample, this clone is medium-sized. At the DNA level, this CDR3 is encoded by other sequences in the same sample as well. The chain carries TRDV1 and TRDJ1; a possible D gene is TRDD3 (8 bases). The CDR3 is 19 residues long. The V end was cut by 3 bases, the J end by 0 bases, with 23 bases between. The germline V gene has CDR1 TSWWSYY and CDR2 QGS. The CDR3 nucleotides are TGTGCTCTTGGGGACCCTATTCCTACTCTGGGGGAGTACACCGATAAACTCATCTTT. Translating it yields CALGDPIPTLGEYTDKLIF.

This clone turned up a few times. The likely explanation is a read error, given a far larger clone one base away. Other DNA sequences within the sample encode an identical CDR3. CDR3 coding DNA: TGTGCCTGTGACGTACTGGGAGATACTTTGACAGCACAACTCTTCTTT. It specifies CACDVLGDTLTAQLFF. V and J are TRDV2 and TRDJ2; D may be TRDD3 (6 bases). With 3 bases removed from V and 0 bases from J, the gap between germline ends came to 13 bases. The germline gives CDR1 GEAIGNYY, CDR2 EKD. The CDR3 runs 16 residues.

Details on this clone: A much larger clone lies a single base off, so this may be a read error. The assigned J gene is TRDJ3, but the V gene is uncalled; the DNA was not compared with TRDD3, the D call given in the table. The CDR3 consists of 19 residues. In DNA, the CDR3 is TGTGCCTGTGACACCGTGAGGGGGATACTCTCCTGGGACACCCGACAGATGTTTTTC. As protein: CACDTVRGILSWDTRQMFF.